The entry that follows covers one TCR beta chain sequence. This entry belongs to a study of blood T cell repertoires in COVID-19. Study details: Donors in the United States, Italy and Spain gave samples during acute or convalescent COVID-19.

The protocol was immunoSEQ multiplex PCR, while the TCRdb copy is restricted to in-frame clones and leaves out a portion. The data show a few hundred thousand clones, with roughly 90% seen just once and 1.5% to 2% held by the top ten. This CDR3 region has 16 residues. J was trimmed by 0 bases and V by 2 bases; bases with no gene match: 4. Germline CDR1 is SGHVS and CDR2 is FQNEAQ. The chain is built from TRBV7-8 and TRBJ2-3; TRBD2 aligns across 8 bases. Sequencing input: PBMCs or T cells enriched from blood (not recorded which). This receptor was taken from a woman in her twenties or thirties who had recovered from COVID-19. The CDR3 sequence: CASSLTAGGSTDTQYF. Here the CDR3 DNA reads TGTGCCAGCAGCTTAACGGCGGGGGGTAGCACAGATACGCAGTATTTT.